The rows below give T cell receptor beta chains drawn from one sample of a study of CD8 T cells in ankylosing spondylitis. Each CDR3 protein gets one entry after TCRdb re-called the 5' RACE reads with MiXCR. The data show some 130,000 distinct CDR3 sequences, about a sixth seen once. Sequences were obtained from blood, either unsorted or a sorted T cell fraction (not recorded which). These receptors came from a male donor with ankylosing spondylitis. Each CDR3 is given with its conserved first and last residue. The order of the fields is clone size, J gene, V gene, D gene, CDR3 DNA, CDR3 protein. A D gene is named only where the DNA matches it firmly. Rows give clone size only sometimes, using once, few, many, or a class for an expanded clone.

few TRBJ2-2 TRBV4-2 NA TGTGCCAGCAGCCAAGATTCCCCCGGCGGCGGGGAGCTGTTTTTT CASSQDSPGGGELFF
few TRBJ2-5 TRBV9 TRBD2 TGTGCCAGCAGCGCGTCCGGGACTAGCGGGTACCAAGAGACCCAGTACTTC CASSASGTSGYQETQYF
few TRBJ2-7 TRBV7-2 TRBD2 TGTGCCAGCAGCCCGGGACTAGTCTCCTACGAGCAGTACTTC CASSPGLVSYEQYF
NA TRBJ2-2 TRBV4-2 TRBD2 TGTGCCAGCAGCCAACTAGCGGGATCAATCCCCGGGGAGCTGTTTTTT CASSQLAGSIPGELFF
few TRBJ2-7 TRBV6-2/TRBV6-3 TRBD2 TGTGCCAGCAGTTCCGTGACTAGCGGGATCTCCTACGAGCAGTACTTC CASSSVTSGISYEQYF
few TRBJ1-5 TRBV2 NA TGTGCCAGCAATCAGCCCCAGCATTTT CASNQPQHF
few TRBJ2-2 TRBV27 NA TGTGCCAGCAGTTTATCGTGGACGGCCACCGGGGAGCTGTTTTTT CASSLSWTATGELFF
NA TRBJ2-1 TRBV15 TRBD2 TGTGCCACCAGCAGAGTACCTAGCGGGATCTACAATGAGCAGTTCTTC CATSRVPSGIYNEQFF
few TRBJ1-2 TRBV7-9 NA TGTGCCAGCAGCCAATGGGCCTTCTTTGGCTACACCTTC CASSQWAFFGYTF
NA TRBJ2-1 TRBV14 TRBD2 TGTGCCAGCAGCCAAGATCGTCGCCTAGCGGAAAGATACTACAATGAGCAGTTCTTC CASSQDRRLAERYYNEQFF
NA TRBJ2-7 TRBV3-1 TRBD1 TGTGCCAGCCAACCGACAGGGGCCACATCCGAGCAGTACTTC CASQPTGATSEQYF
few TRBJ1-1 TRBV5-6 NA TGTGCCAGCAGCCCCAGTCCCGGGACACGGTCTGAAGCTTTCTTT CASSPSPGTRSEAFF
few TRBJ2-3 TRBV4-2 NA TGTGCCAGCAGCCAAGAAGTTAGTGCAGATACGCAGTATTTT CASSQEVSADTQYF
few TRBJ2-1 TRBV6-1 NA TGTGCCAGCAGTGAGGTTAGGGCAGCTCTCAATGAGCAGTTCTTC CASSEVRAALNEQFF
few TRBJ2-2 TRBV18 TRBD1 TGTGCCAGCTCGTTTACAGGGGAAGGCACCGGGGAGCTGTTTTTT CASSFTGEGTGELFF
few TRBJ1-1 TRBV28 NA TGTGCCAGCAGTTCCCAATACCCCACAGGGCGGGTGACTGAAGCTTTCTTT CASSSQYPTGRVTEAFF
NA TRBJ2-2 TRBV10-1 NA TGCGCCAGCAGTGAGATCGGTAGCGGAGACACCGGGGAGCTGTTTTTT CASSEIGSGDTGELFF
many TRBJ2-7 TRBV5-5 NA TGTGCCAGCAGCTTGTTGGCGGACCCTACCTACGAGCAGTACTTC CASSLLADPTYEQYF
NA TRBJ2-1 TRBV27 NA TGTGCCACCCAAATAACCGGCAATGAGCAGTTCTTC CATQITGNEQFF
NA TRBJ2-1 TRBV28 NA TGTGCCAGCAGTTACAGGGACTCCTACAATGAGCAGTTCTTC CASSYRDSYNEQFF
few TRBJ1-4 TRBV7-9 TRBD1 TGTGCCAGCAGCCGGACAGGGGGGAAAAACGAAAAACTGTTTTTT CASSRTGGKNEKLFF
few TRBJ2-6 TRBV9 NA TGTGCCAGCAGCATAGGGTACTCTGGGGCCAACGTCCTGACTTTC CASSIGYSGANVLTF
NA TRBJ1-3 TRBV12-3/TRBV12-4 TRBD1 TGTGCCAGCAGTTACCCAGGGGGAGGAAACACCATATATTTT CASSYPGGGNTIYF
NA TRBJ2-1 TRBV7-7 NA TGTGCCAGCAGCTTAGGAGGGAGTGGTTTTAGTGAGCAGTTCTTC CASSLGGSGFSEQFF
NA TRBJ1-3 TRBV6-5 NA TGTGCCAGCAGTTACTCGAACTGGGAAGGAAACACCATATATTTT CASSYSNWEGNTIYF
few TRBJ2-7 TRBV12-3/TRBV12-4 NA TGTGCCAGCAGTTTAGCGACTAGATACGAGCAGTACTTC CASSLATRYEQYF
many TRBJ1-1 TRBV27 NA TGTGCCAGCAGTTTACGACTGGGGATGAACACTGAAGCTTTCTTT CASSLRLGMNTEAFF
NA TRBJ2-7 TRBV19 NA TGTGCCAGTAGTATACTGGAGAGGAACTACGAGCAGTACTTC CASSILERNYEQYF
many TRBJ2-1 TRBV4-2 NA TGTGCCAGCAGCCTACCTGGGACCAGCATGAATGAGCAGTTCTTC CASSLPGTSMNEQFF
NA TRBJ2-1 TRBV5-6 NA TGTGCCAGCAGCCCCCCCTACAGCTCCTACAATGAGCAGTTCTTC CASSPPYSSYNEQFF